The clone carrying this T cell receptor (beta chain) came up once. These data belong to a study of blood T cell repertoires in COVID-19. At the level of the study: Donors in the United States, Italy and Spain gave samples during acute or convalescent COVID-19. The cDNA or gDNA used as material had been derived from T cells, B-cell-depleted T cells, or PBMCs.

As processed by the authors: Amplification with reference gene primers provided the estimates of nucleated cell counts. Produced via immunoSEQ multiplex PCR; TCRdb's table is partial and in-frame only. The DNA was the basis for D and trimming; V, J and clone size are from that table. The repertoire has about 59,000 clones, around 88% of them found once; the top ten carry 15% to 20%. This clonotype was obtained from a woman of 80 years or more with active COVID-19. Sequencing input: peripheral blood.

The CDR3 spells CASSQDRGEHTEAFF. The CDR3 nucleotides are TGTGCCAGCAGCCAAGACAGGGGTGAGCACACTGAAGCTTTCTTT. This chain links TRBV4-2 with TRBJ1-1; a weak D match, TRBD1 (6 bases). With 0 bases removed from V and 3 bases from J, the gap between germline ends came to 11 bases. The CDR3 extends over 15 amino acids. From germline, CDR1 is LGHNA and CDR2 YNFKEQ.